These T cell receptor beta chains were read from a single sample in a study of T cells in tuberculosis. Using immunoSEQ multiplex PCR, the repertoire was profiled, and TCRdb retains in-frame clones only, with some absent. The sample lists about 33,000 clones; about 90% were seen once. Sequencing used PBMCs. The receptors stem from a donor between 10 and 35 years old with latent tuberculosis or without tuberculosis infection. Some clones in this sample may be carry-over from other donors' samples. The conserved cysteine and the conserved F or W are not part of the CDR3 here.

>TRBJ1-1|TRBV2
ASRIQGDGNTEAF
>TRBJ2-3|TRBV28
ASSPLAGGADTQY
>TRBJ1-3|TRBV7-9
ASSSPRPTGNTIY
>TRBJ1-3|TRBV2
ASRGQGNSGNTIY
>TRBJ2-1|TRBV13
ASSYQGYEQF
>TRBJ2-1|TRBV6-5
ASNDRNYNEQF
>TRBJ1-3|TRBV25-1
ASSPWDSPHTIY
>TRBJ1-4|TRBV6-5
ASSPGTREKLF
>TRBJ1-1|TRBV5-1
ASSLGPTPGAF
>TRBJ1-1|TRBV25-1
ASSESTGEILDEAF
>TRBJ2-1|TRBV19
ASSIAGGPYNEQF
>TRBJ2-7|TRBV9
ASSVLPQGQYEQY
>TRBJ2-7|TRBV27
ASGGGSSYEQY
>TRBJ2-7|TRBV9
ASSVGGTGLAEQY
>TRBJ2-1|TRBV7-2
ASSWRTSGTLSYNEQF